The rows below give T cell receptor beta chains drawn from one sample of a study of blood T cell repertoires in COVID-19. The repertoire was sequenced with immunoSEQ multiplex PCR; TCRdb's copy has only in-frame clones and lacks some. The sample shows fewer than 350,000 clones, about nine tenths of them seen only once. The sample was PBMCs or T cells enriched from blood (not recorded which). The origin of the receptors is a woman between 25 and 40 years old with acute COVID-19. The CDR3 runs from the conserved cysteine through the conserved F or W. The D gene is left open where the match is weak. Some rows have no size entry. The others give once, few or many, or a class for an expanded clone.

.	TRBV5-1	.	TRBJ1-1	CASSWAGGYDTEAFF	TGCGCCAGCAGCTGGGCCGGGGGTTATGACACTGAAGCTTTCTTT
.	TRBV28	TRBD2	TRBJ2-7	CASSARASGSSYEQYF	TGTGCCAGCAGCGCTCGAGCTAGCGGGAGCTCCTACGAGCAGTACTTC
.	TRBV10-3	.	TRBJ1-4	CAISESVRATNEKLFF	TGTGCCATCAGTGAGTCCGTCAGGGCCACTAATGAAAAACTGTTTTTT
.	TRBV25-1	.	TRBJ2-7	CASSDIDRDYYEQYF	TGTGCCAGCAGTGATATTGACAGAGATTACTACGAGCAGTACTTC
.	TRBV4-1	TRBD2	TRBJ2-3	CASSRTSGGLADTQYF	TGCGCCAGCAGCCGAACAAGCGGGGGTTTGGCAGATACGCAGTATTTT
.	TRBV28	.	TRBJ2-1	CASSLPSSYNEQFF	TGTGCCAGCAGTTTACCCAGCTCCTACAATGAGCAGTTCTTC
once	TRBV6-5	.	TRBJ1-1	CALSNLDTLNTEAFF	TGTGCCCTTTCTAACCTGGACACGTTGAACACTGAAGCTTTCTTT
.	TRBV10-1	TRBD1	TRBJ1-4	CASLQGQGTNEKLFF	TGCGCCAGCTTACAAGGACAGGGGACTAATGAAAAACTGTTTTTT
.	TRBV10-3	TRBD2	TRBJ2-7	CAISAASGSYEQYF	TGTGCCATCAGTGCGGCTAGCGGTAGCTACGAGCAGTACTTC
.	TRBV7-9	.	TRBJ2-7	CASSPLLEQYF	TGTGCCAGCAGCCCCCTGTTGGAGCAGTACTTC
.	TRBV7-2	TRBD2	TRBJ2-7	CASSPSGRAFSYEQYF	TGTGCCAGCAGCCCTAGCGGGAGGGCTTTCTCCTACGAGCAGTACTTC
.	TRBV11-2	TRBD2	TRBJ2-1	CASSPERSGLAGSQFF	TGTGCCAGCAGCCCAGAAAGGAGTGGACTAGCGGGTTCGCAGTTCTTC
.	TRBV28	.	TRBJ1-1	CASSFSGIYEAFF	TGTGCCAGCAGTTTTTCGGGGATTTATGAAGCTTTCTTT
.	TRBV6-6	.	TRBJ1-2	CASSSQGLDGYTF	TGTGCCAGCAGTTCCCAGGGGTTGGATGGCTACACCTTC
.	TRBV3-1/TRBV3-2	.	TRBJ1-5	CASSQEQGLNQPQHF	TGTGCCAGCAGCCAAGAGCAGGGCCTCAATCAGCCCCAGCATTTT
.	TRBV4-1	.	TRBJ2-5	CASSQVNTPLQQETQYF	TGCGCCAGCAGCCAAGTAAATACACCCCTCCAACAGGAGACCCAGTACTTC
.	TRBV4-2	TRBD2	TRBJ2-2	CASSQEGPGLAGDTGELFF	TGTGCCAGCAGCCAAGAAGGCCCCGGACTAGCGGGAGACACCGGGGAGCTGTTTTTT
.	TRBV20-1	.	TRBJ2-5	CSGTWETQYF	TGCAGTGGGACATGGGAGACCCAGTACTTC
.	TRBV4-1	.	TRBJ1-1	CASSQEGSHEAFF	TGCGCCAGCAGCCAGGAGGGGAGCCATGAAGCTTTCTTT
.	TRBV28	TRBD1	TRBJ1-1	CASKPGQGAPTEAFF	TGTGCCAGCAAGCCCGGCCAGGGGGCTCCCACTGAAGCTTTCTTT
.	TRBV3-1/TRBV3-2	TRBD1	TRBJ2-2	CASSPGTGGKGGELFF	TGTGCCAGCAGCCCCGGGACAGGGGGCAAGGGCGGGGAGCTGTTTTTT
.	TRBV28	TRBD2	TRBJ2-1	CASRPAGVSQEQFF	TGTGCCAGCAGACCAGCGGGAGTGTCCCAAGAGCAGTTCTTC